The rows below give T cell receptor beta chains drawn from one sample of a study of memory CD4+ T cells and cytomegalovirus serostatus. The data were produced by immunoSEQ multiplex PCR, yet TCRdb's version contains in-frame clones alone and is incomplete. Here the sample spans under 65,000 clones, around four fifths being singletons. The sample consisted of memory CD4+ T cells from blood. Source of these receptors: an adult in good health and CMV-seronegative. CDR3s include the opening cysteine and the closing phenylalanine or tryptophan. Fields, in order: J gene, V gene, D gene, clone size, CDR3 protein, CDR3 DNA. D genes are given only for firm matches. Only some rows state a clone size, as once, few, many or a class for expanded clones.

J gene: TRBJ2-3; V gene: TRBV10-3; D gene: .; clone size: .; CDR3 protein: CAISDSTDTQYF; CDR3 DNA: TGTGCCATCAGTGACAGCACAGATACGCAGTATTTT
J gene: TRBJ2-7; V gene: TRBV27; D gene: .; clone size: few; CDR3 protein: CASGRGQDYEQYF; CDR3 DNA: TGTGCCAGCGGGAGGGGACAGGACTACGAGCAGTACTTC
J gene: TRBJ2-1; V gene: TRBV2; D gene: .; clone size: once; CDR3 protein: CASSVNPVNEQFF; CDR3 DNA: TGTGCCAGCAGTGTGAACCCAGTCAATGAGCAGTTCTTC
J gene: TRBJ1-2; V gene: TRBV11-2; D gene: .; clone size: once; CDR3 protein: CASRGDRNYGYTF; CDR3 DNA: TGTGCCAGCAGGGGGGACCGCAACTATGGCTACACCTTC
J gene: TRBJ2-7; V gene: TRBV28; D gene: TRBD1; clone size: .; CDR3 protein: CASSTPVQGQGYEQYF; CDR3 DNA: TGTGCCAGCAGTACCCCAGTTCAGGGACAGGGCTACGAGCAGTACTTC
J gene: TRBJ1-1; V gene: TRBV7-2; D gene: .; clone size: .; CDR3 protein: CASSFFYPAFF; CDR3 DNA: TGTGCCAGCAGCTTTTTTTACCCAGCTTTCTTT
J gene: TRBJ2-7; V gene: TRBV10-3; D gene: TRBD1; clone size: few; CDR3 protein: CAISEPGQGKTYEQYF; CDR3 DNA: TGTGCCATCAGTGAGCCGGGACAGGGGAAGACCTACGAGCAGTACTTC
J gene: TRBJ2-7; V gene: TRBV18; D gene: .; clone size: .; CDR3 protein: CASSPPSQLVYEQYF; CDR3 DNA: TGTGCCAGCTCACCTCCATCTCAGTTAGTATACGAGCAGTACTTC
J gene: TRBJ2-1; V gene: TRBV7-2; D gene: .; clone size: .; CDR3 protein: CASSLLQMYYNEQFF; CDR3 DNA: TGTGCCAGCAGCTTACTACAGATGTACTACAATGAGCAGTTCTTC
J gene: TRBJ2-5; V gene: TRBV30; D gene: .; clone size: .; CDR3 protein: CAWQKTYAGETQYF; CDR3 DNA: TGTGCCTGGCAAAAGACTTACGCAGGGGAGACCCAGTACTTC
J gene: TRBJ2-1; V gene: TRBV5-6; D gene: .; clone size: .; CDR3 protein: CASSLFAQGLSYNEQFF; CDR3 DNA: TGTGCCAGCAGCTTATTCGCCCAGGGTTTATCCTACAATGAGCAGTTCTTC
J gene: TRBJ2-7; V gene: TRBV6-6; D gene: .; clone size: .; CDR3 protein: CASKISPDRSGEQYF; CDR3 DNA: TGTGCCAGCAAGATATCGCCGGACCGGTCGGGGGAGCAGTACTTC
J gene: TRBJ2-2; V gene: TRBV27; D gene: .; clone size: .; CDR3 protein: CASSLAGLTGELFF; CDR3 DNA: TGTGCCAGCAGTTTAGCGGGTCTCACCGGGGAGCTGTTTTTT
J gene: TRBJ2-3; V gene: TRBV10-3; D gene: TRBD1; clone size: once; CDR3 protein: CAISESEIQGARRDTQYF; CDR3 DNA: TGTGCCATCAGTGAGTCGGAGATTCAGGGGGCGCGAAGAGATACGCAGTATTTT
J gene: TRBJ1-2; V gene: TRBV2; D gene: TRBD1; clone size: .; CDR3 protein: CASSQGAGYTF; CDR3 DNA: TGTGCCAGCAGCCAGGGGGCTGGCTACACCTTC
J gene: TRBJ2-7; V gene: TRBV15; D gene: TRBD1; clone size: .; CDR3 protein: CATSKGGQESLEQYF; CDR3 DNA: TGTGCCACCAGCAAGGGGGGACAGGAGAGTCTCGAGCAGTACTTC
J gene: TRBJ2-2; V gene: TRBV7-9; D gene: TRBD2; clone size: .; CDR3 protein: CASSLVTSGSGTGELFF; CDR3 DNA: TGTGCCAGCAGCTTGGTCACTAGCGGGAGTGGCACCGGGGAGCTGTTTTTT
J gene: TRBJ2-3; V gene: TRBV7-9; D gene: .; clone size: .; CDR3 protein: CASSSSGADTQYF; CDR3 DNA: TGTGCCAGCAGCTCCTCAGGGGCAGATACGCAGTATTTT
J gene: TRBJ2-7; V gene: TRBV10-3; D gene: TRBD2; clone size: .; CDR3 protein: CATVSGRAEEQYF; CDR3 DNA: TGTGCCACCGTTAGCGGGAGGGCCGAAGAGCAGTACTTC
J gene: TRBJ1-2; V gene: TRBV9; D gene: .; clone size: few; CDR3 protein: CASSPSTGNYGYTF; CDR3 DNA: TGTGCCAGCAGCCCCAGCACAGGGAACTATGGCTACACCTTC
J gene: TRBJ2-7; V gene: TRBV9; D gene: .; clone size: .; CDR3 protein: CASSPFRGATYEQYF; CDR3 DNA: TGTGCCAGCAGCCCCTTCCGTGGGGCAACCTACGAGCAGTACTTC
J gene: TRBJ1-2; V gene: TRBV6-5; D gene: TRBD1; clone size: .; CDR3 protein: CASSYSTGVYGYTF; CDR3 DNA: TGTGCCAGCAGTTACTCGACAGGGGTCTATGGCTACACCTTC
J gene: TRBJ1-3; V gene: TRBV27; D gene: .; clone size: .; CDR3 protein: CASKGNGNTIYF; CDR3 DNA: TGTGCCAGCAAGGGGAACGGAAACACCATATATTTT
J gene: TRBJ2-7; V gene: TRBV29-1; D gene: .; clone size: once; CDR3 protein: CSAVLGYEQYF; CDR3 DNA: TGCAGCGCGGTGCTGGGCTACGAGCAGTACTTC
J gene: TRBJ2-7; V gene: TRBV6-1; D gene: .; clone size: .; CDR3 protein: CASSDYYEQYF; CDR3 DNA: TGTGCCAGCAGTGACTACTACGAGCAGTACTTC
J gene: TRBJ1-6; V gene: TRBV30; D gene: .; clone size: .; CDR3 protein: CAWSRGPRTNNSPLHF; CDR3 DNA: TGTGCCTGGAGCCGAGGCCCCCGAACCAATAATTCACCCCTCCACTTT
J gene: TRBJ2-5; V gene: TRBV10-3; D gene: TRBD2; clone size: .; CDR3 protein: CAISDRLAGQETQYF; CDR3 DNA: TGTGCCATCAGTGATCGACTAGCGGGTCAAGAGACCCAGTACTTC
J gene: TRBJ1-6; V gene: TRBV6-5; D gene: TRBD1; clone size: .; CDR3 protein: CASSAGTGGISPLHF; CDR3 DNA: TGTGCCAGCAGTGCCGGGACAGGAGGCATTTCACCCCTCCACTTT
J gene: TRBJ1-3; V gene: TRBV11-2; D gene: .; clone size: .; CDR3 protein: CASSWLGGSGNTIYF; CDR3 DNA: TGTGCCAGCAGCTGGTTGGGGGGCTCTGGAAACACCATATATTTT
J gene: TRBJ1-1; V gene: TRBV30; D gene: .; clone size: .; CDR3 protein: CAWLPGHTEAFF; CDR3 DNA: TGTGCCTGGCTTCCTGGGCACACTGAAGCTTTCTTT
J gene: TRBJ1-2; V gene: TRBV28; D gene: TRBD1; clone size: .; CDR3 protein: CASSSGGTGGFNYGYTF; CDR3 DNA: TGTGCCAGCAGTTCTGGGGGGACAGGGGGATTTAACTATGGCTACACCTTC
J gene: TRBJ2-3; V gene: TRBV18; D gene: .; clone size: .; CDR3 protein: CASSPEYSTDTQYF; CDR3 DNA: TGTGCCAGCTCACCAGAGTATAGCACAGATACGCAGTATTTT
J gene: TRBJ2-7; V gene: TRBV29-1; D gene: TRBD1; clone size: .; CDR3 protein: CSARTGGYEQYF; CDR3 DNA: TGCAGCGCACGGACAGGGGGATACGAGCAGTACTTC
J gene: TRBJ1-5; V gene: TRBV23-1; D gene: .; clone size: .; CDR3 protein: CASSQSWTLTGQPQHF; CDR3 DNA: TGCGCCAGCAGTCAATCATGGACCCTAACAGGGCAGCCCCAGCATTTT
J gene: TRBJ1-5; V gene: TRBV19; D gene: .; clone size: .; CDR3 protein: CASWTAYSNQPQHF; CDR3 DNA: TGTGCCAGTTGGACAGCATATAGCAATCAGCCCCAGCATTTT
J gene: TRBJ2-5; V gene: TRBV5-6; D gene: TRBD2; clone size: .; CDR3 protein: CASSPSGRAGETQYF; CDR3 DNA: TGTGCCAGCAGTCCCAGCGGGAGAGCTGGTGAGACCCAGTACTTC
J gene: TRBJ2-5; V gene: TRBV5-6; D gene: .; clone size: .; CDR3 protein: CASSLDRTPMETQYF; CDR3 DNA: TGTGCCAGCAGCTTGGACAGGACACCTATGGAGACCCAGTACTTC
J gene: TRBJ2-1; V gene: TRBV29-1; D gene: TRBD2; clone size: .; CDR3 protein: CSVQTTSGRNEQFF; CDR3 DNA: TGCAGCGTTCAAACGACTAGCGGGAGGAATGAGCAGTTCTTC
J gene: TRBJ2-3; V gene: TRBV14; D gene: TRBD2; clone size: few; CDR3 protein: CASSLGTSGRWDTQYF; CDR3 DNA: TGTGCCAGCAGCCTTGGGACTAGCGGGAGGTGGGATACGCAGTATTTT
J gene: TRBJ1-3; V gene: TRBV6-1; D gene: .; clone size: .; CDR3 protein: CASSAGAAGNTIYF; CDR3 DNA: TGTGCCAGCAGTGCGGGGGCGGCTGGAAACACCATATATTTT
J gene: TRBJ2-6; V gene: TRBV19; D gene: .; clone size: .; CDR3 protein: CASSISGAGANVLTF; CDR3 DNA: TGTGCCAGTAGTATCTCGGGGGCTGGGGCCAACGTCCTGACTTTC
J gene: TRBJ2-5; V gene: TRBV20-1; D gene: .; clone size: .; CDR3 protein: CSARNLETQYF; CDR3 DNA: TGCAGTGCTCGAAACCTAGAGACCCAGTACTTC
J gene: TRBJ2-7; V gene: TRBV2; D gene: .; clone size: once; CDR3 protein: CASNGDYEQYF; CDR3 DNA: TGTGCCAGCAACGGGGACTACGAGCAGTACTTC
J gene: TRBJ2-7; V gene: TRBV29-1; D gene: .; clone size: .; CDR3 protein: CSVRQGNEQYF; CDR3 DNA: TGCAGCGTTAGGCAGGGAAACGAGCAGTACTTC
J gene: TRBJ1-4; V gene: TRBV29-1; D gene: TRBD1; clone size: .; CDR3 protein: CSVGTVDNEKLFF; CDR3 DNA: TGCAGCGTGGGGACAGTAGATAATGAAAAACTGTTTTTT
J gene: TRBJ2-7; V gene: TRBV14; D gene: .; clone size: few; CDR3 protein: CASSHWGRASYEQYF; CDR3 DNA: TGTGCCAGCAGCCACTGGGGGCGGGCCTCCTACGAGCAGTACTTC
J gene: TRBJ2-7; V gene: TRBV7-3; D gene: .; clone size: .; CDR3 protein: CASSLPGREQYF; CDR3 DNA: TGTGCCAGCAGCTTACCGGGTCGCGAGCAGTACTTC